This TCR beta chain appears in the sequencing data of a study of blood T cell repertoires in COVID-19 (dated by TCRdb to 2020 to 2021). Broadly, across the study: Samples covering the acute and convalescent phases of COVID-19 were provided by collaborators in the United States, Italy and Spain. The samples were drawn from the first 160 participants of the ongoing ImmuneRACE study and from over 950 subjects provided by 6 global collaborators. The prospective study material was composed of cDNA or gDNA derived from T cells, B-cell-depleted T cells, or PBMCs. Nearly every sample came with metadata listing a de-identified subject ID, COVID-19 status, age in years and sex. Where available, HLA class I and class II types were taken from metadata supplied by the sample provider and were not determined by assay-based typing. The repertoires were made available in a free public database intended to serve as a resource for research on the immune response to SARS-CoV-2. The dataset comprised deeply sampled blood TCRbeta repertoires from subjects exposed to, actively infected with, or recovered from COVID-19. Overall results and qualifications from the work: How much clinical and demographic metadata was included differed by source and by participant, and the metadata was provided uncurated.

TCRbeta CDR3 regions were amplified from genomic DNA by means of the immunoSEQ Assay, a bias-controlled multiplex PCR. In the paper's pipeline: The number of nucleated cells in each sample was estimated from the amplification of reference gene primers within the assay. Sequence reads were collapsed and filtered to measure the absolute abundance of every unique TCRbeta CDR3 rearrangement. For each sample, productive Simpson clonality was calculated as the square root of Simpson's diversity index over productive rearrangements. In TCRdb, the immuneACCESS table is reduced to in-frame sequences with V and J assigned. These tables do not hold every clone; where another copy was compared, an unresolved V gene accounts for under half, and the others remain unexplained. D and trimming come from the DNA, and the V and J calls and clone size come from that table. The sample table holds about 150,000 clones, of which 80% to 90% were seen once. The ten largest make up about 16% of the sample.

Whole blood was collected in K2EDTA tubes by collaborating institutions according to the institutions' own protocols. For TCRbeta analysis, collaborator samples were shipped as frozen whole blood, as isolated PBMCs, or as DNA extracted from either sample type. Including cysteine and phenylalanine, the CDR3 has 13 amino acids. The retained sequence is limited to the CDR3, 39 bases, with the frame set at the first base. The junction carries 9 bases between V and J, which are trimmed by 2 bases and 4 bases respectively. The germline V gene (reference sequence) sets CDR1 to GTSNPN and CDR2 to SVGIG. This clone was observed a single time. It has no known antigen specificity. No much larger clone exists at a distance of one base, and base qualities are not known.

This clonotype was sampled from a woman between 35 and 50 years old with acute or convalescent COVID-19. The source material was peripheral blood. This sequence uses TRBV30 and TRBJ1-5, with the D gene uncertain. At the DNA level, the sequence is TGTGCCTGGAGTCGGGGAGAGAATCAGCCCCAGCATTTT. It encodes CAWSRGENQPQHF.